One and the same sample provided the 27 T cell receptor beta chains below, sequenced in a study of OX40 agonist ivuxolimab in advanced cancers. Profiled with immunoSEQ multiplex PCR; TCRdb holds only in-frame clones, not every one. The top ten hold 0.32% of the sample, which has roughly 80,000 clones, around 87% seen once. This specimen was CD4+ or CD8+ T cells sorted from blood, taken in a trial of the OX40 agonist ivuxolimab. All receptors derive from an adult with an advanced solid tumor such as melanoma, head and neck, liver or kidney cancer.

The chain uses TRBV5-1 and TRBJ2-3; 8 bases line up with TRBD1. The CDR3 is made up of 17 amino acids. Germline loops: CDR1 SGHRS, CDR2 YFSETQ. The junction had 9 bases not matched to a gene; V was cut back by 3 bases and J by 0 bases. CDR3 sequence: CASSSQTGGTSTDTQYF. CDR3 coding DNA: TGCGCCAGCAGCTCGCAAACAGGGGGGACTAGCACAGATACGCAGTATTTT.

The gene calls are TRBV5-4 and TRBJ2-7; TRBD2 agrees at 11 bases. With V trimmed by 3 bases and J by 5 bases, 10 bases remained unmatched. This CDR3 region has 16 residues. Germline V lookup: CDR1 SGHNT, CDR2 YYREEE (reference sequence). The CDR3 protein is CASSSTVAGGRDEQYF. CDR3 in DNA: TGTGCCAGCAGCTCGACCGTAGCGGGAGGGCGAGACGAGCAGTACTTC.

This rearrangement joins TRBV2 to TRBJ1-6; TRBD1 agrees at 10 bases. Germline V lookup: CDR1 SNHLY, CDR2 FYNNEI. The CDR3 spans 15 residues. Trimming at V came to 7 bases and at J to 3 bases, leaving 3 bases not matched to a gene. The CDR3 region has the DNA TGTGCCAGCACTTGGGACAGGGGCTATAATTCACCCCTCCACTTT. Translation: CASTWDRGYNSPLHF.

The chain links TRBV28 to TRBJ1-5; no firm D call. In germline, CDR1 is MDHEN, CDR2 SYDVKM. Trimming stripped 6 bases from V and 10 bases from J, with 13 bases between. This CDR3 region has 12 residues. The CDR3 is CASSTASIPQHF. The CDR3 nucleotides read TGTGCCAGCAGCACAGCATCGATTCCCCAGCATTTT.

This clone is a singleton in its sample. The V gene is TRBV5-4, the J gene TRBJ1-1; D might be TRBD1 (6 bases). The V gene lost 4 bases and the J gene lost 4 bases, with 14 bases spanning the gap. CDR3 length: 14 amino acids. Germline V lookup: CDR1 SGHNT, CDR2 YYREEE (reference sequence). The CDR3 region has the DNA TGTGCCAGCAGCCGACAGGTTTTGGCCACTGAAGCTTTCTTT. Translating gives CASSRQVLATEAFF.

As to this clone: One junction end does not reproduce the germline sequence, and a read error may be involved. The chain combines TRBV5-1 with TRBJ2-2; a weak D match, TRBD1 (6 bases). Per the germline V gene, CDR1 is SGHRS and CDR2 is YFSETQ. CDR3 size: 15 residues. CDR3 coding DNA: TGTGCCAGCAGCCGTTCCAGGGGCAGTACCGGGGAGCTGTTTTTT. Translation gives CASSRSRGSTGELFF.

This clone was recorded only once. The V and J genes are TRBV18 and TRBJ2-1; D is undetermined. Germline assignment: CDR1 KGHSH and CDR2 LQKENI. Trimming removed 1 base from V and 6 bases from J, with 13 bases in between. There are 15 residues in the CDR3. CDR3 nucleotide sequence: TGTGCCAGCTCACCACTGGTGGAGCTGGGCAATGAGCAGTTCTTC. This gives the protein CASSPLVELGNEQFF.

The chain carries TRBV15 and TRBJ1-1; D unresolved. Germline loops: CDR1 LNHNV, CDR2 YYDKDF (reference sequence). CDR3 length equals 13 residues. V shed 1 base and J shed 2 bases, with 5 bases lying between them. The CDR3 DNA sequence: TGTGCCACCAGCAGAGTTATAAACACTGAAGCTTTCTTT. Protein: CATSRVINTEAFF.

The sample holds one count of this clone. CDR3 region: CASSPLNTEAFF. In DNA, the CDR3 is TGTGCCAGCAGCCCACTGAACACTGAAGCTTTCTTT. V gene TRBV7-9 combines with J gene TRBJ1-1; D is unclear. The germline gives CDR1 SEHNR, CDR2 FQNEAQ (reference sequence). V dropped 5 bases and J dropped 0 bases, with 4 bases sitting between them. This CDR3 is 12 amino acids long.

This sequence joins TRBV2 and TRBJ2-3, with D perhaps given as TRBD1 or TRBD2 (6 bases each). CDR1 SNHLY and CDR2 FYNNEI come from the germline V gene. The V end lost 4 bases, the J end lost 5 bases, and 13 bases lay between the germline ends. The CDR3 spans 14 residues. The DNA for the CDR3 is TGTGCCAGCAGTGCCGGGGGCCGTGGAGATACGCAGTATTTT. Residues: CASSAGGRGDTQYF. Looking up the rest from reference TRBV2 and TRBJ2-3 gives the full variable domain: EPEVTQTPSHQVTQMGQEVILRCVPISNHLYFYWYRQILGQKVEFLVSFYNNEISEKSEIFDDQFSVERPDGSNFTLKIRSTKLEDSAMYFCASSAGGRGDTQYFGPGTRLTVL.

The chain employs TRBV6-5 and TRBJ2-7; TRBD2 matches 8 bases. The ends lost 7 bases at V and 6 bases at J; junction bases unmatched: 8. The CDR3 contains 13 residues. The V gene's germline CDR1 is MNHEY and CDR2 SVGAGI. CDR3 nucleotide sequence: TGTGCCAGCATCCCTCCCGGGGGGGGCGAGCAGTACTTC. This translates into CASIPPGGGEQYF.

The chain couples TRBV6-5 to TRBJ2-7; D is unclear. Germline V CDR1 and CDR2: MNHEY, SVGAGI. The V end lost 2 bases, the J end lost 3 bases, and 5 bases lay between the germline ends. This CDR3 is built from 12 residues. CDR3 sequence: CASSYRGYEQYF. DNA for the CDR3: TGTGCCAGCAGTTACCGCGGCTACGAGCAGTACTTC.

This chain uses TRBV28 with TRBJ2-5; 7 bases map to TRBD2. The CDR3 sequence is 16 residues long. V gave up 5 bases and J gave up 5 bases; unmatched junction bases: 14. Germline assignment: CDR1 MDHEN and CDR2 SYDVKM. CDR3 DNA sequence: TGTGCCAGCAGTCCCCGCGAAGGGAGGGCCACGGAGACCCAGTACTTC. Its translation is CASSPREGRATETQYF. The complete variable domain, with remaining parts taken from reference TRBV28 and TRBJ2-5, reads DVKVTQSSRYLVKRTGEKVFLECVQDMDHENMFWYRQDPGLGLRLIYFSYDVKMKEKGDIPEGYSVSREKKERFSLILESASTNQTSMYLCASSPREGRATETQYFGPGTRLLVL.

The CDR3 DNA follows: TGCGCCAGCAGCCAAGACAGGGCTGATCAGCCCCAGCATTTT. This sequence encodes CASSQDRADQPQHF. V usage is TRBV4-1 and J usage is TRBJ1-5, with D possibly being TRBD1 (5 bases). Germline CDR1 reads MGHRA; CDR2 reads YSYEKL. The CDR3 is 14 amino acids. V was trimmed by 0 bases and J by 5 bases, leaving 8 bases between them.

V usage is TRBV4-3 and J usage is TRBJ2-3; D is unresolved. The germline V gene has CDR1 LGHNA and CDR2 YSLEER. The CDR3 sequence is 13 residues long. V shed 3 bases and J shed 2 bases, with 6 bases lying between them. The CDR3 here is CASSQGFTDTQYF. The CDR3 nucleotides read TGCGCCAGCAGCCAGGGATTCACAGATACGCAGTATTTT.

This chain links TRBV7-2 with TRBJ1-1, with unresolved D. With 6 bases removed from V and 0 bases from J, the gap between germline ends came to 8 bases. CDR3 length: 13 amino acids. The germline V gene encodes CDR1 SGHTA and CDR2 FQGNSA. CDR3: CASSPYLNTEAFF. CDR3 coding DNA: TGTGCCAGCAGTCCGTACTTGAACACTGAAGCTTTCTTT.

The genes are TRBV7-8 and TRBJ1-1; D not certain. The CDR3 runs to 13 residues. The V and J ends lost 5 bases and 3 bases respectively, with 10 bases between them. Per germline, CDR1 SGHVS and CDR2 FQNEAQ. CDR3 loop: CASSPRRDTEAFF. The DNA of the CDR3 is TGTGCCAGCAGCCCCCGGCGGGACACTGAAGCTTTCTTT.

This chain joins TRBV2 and TRBJ2-7, with D perhaps assigned TRBD1 or TRBD2 (6 bases each). Trimming shortened V by 6 bases and J by 4 bases, and 13 bases separated the two germline ends. This CDR3 comprises 13 residues. Germline loops: CDR1 SNHLY, CDR2 FYNNEI. The CDR3 is CASSPRGDYEQYV. CDR3 bases: TGTGCCAGCAGCCCGAGGGGGGATTACGAGCAGTACGTC.

This clone was seen once. The CDR3 sequence is CASSLGQGDNNEQFF. CDR3 nucleotide sequence: TGTGCCAGCAGCCTCGGACAGGGGGATAACAATGAGCAGTTCTTC. The chain has TRBV7-9 and TRBJ2-1, with TRBD1 matching 10 bases. The CDR3 is made up of 15 amino acids. In germline, CDR1 is SEHNR, CDR2 FQNEAQ (reference sequence). J lost 5 bases, V lost 5 bases, and 6 bases had no gene match.

The rearrangement joins TRBV7-2 to TRBJ1-3; D might be TRBD1 (5 bases). This CDR3 is 15 amino acids long. Looked up from germline, CDR1 is SGHTA and CDR2 is FQGNSA. V lost 6 bases, J lost 0 bases, and 12 bases lay in between. The CDR3 nucleotides read TGTGCCAGCAGGCCCCAGGGCAACTCTGGAAACACCATATATTTT. The encoded protein is CASRPQGNSGNTIYF.

The CDR3 region is CASSSGPTTDTQYF. The CDR3 nucleotides read TGTGCCAGCAGCTCCGGGCCGACCACAGATACGCAGTATTTT. The chain carries TRBV7-6 and TRBJ2-3; unclear D gene. V lost 4 bases and J lost 2, with 10 bases in between. CDR1 SGHVS and CDR2 FNYEAQ come from the germline V gene. The CDR3 is 14 amino acids.

The chain combines TRBV28 with TRBJ1-1; 8 bases are a match to TRBD1. Germline V lookup: CDR1 MDHEN, CDR2 SYDVKM. The CDR3 sequence is 15 residues long. With 7 bases clipped from V and 4 bases from J, the junction kept 11 bases outside the gene matches. The CDR3 region is CASIEAGGAVTEAFF. The CDR3 nucleotides are TGTGCCAGCATTGAGGCAGGGGGCGCGGTCACTGAAGCTTTCTTT.

V gene TRBV6-1 combines with J gene TRBJ2-7, with 7 bases aligning to TRBD1. This CDR3 spans 15 amino acids. The germline CDR1 and CDR2 sequences are MNHNS and SASEGT. The V segment lost 8 bases and the J segment 0 bases; nucleotides outside the gene matches: 10. DNA for the CDR3: TGTGCCAGCCACTACGCCAGGGGGTTCTCCTACGAGCAGTACTTC. Translated: CASHYARGFSYEQYF.

J is TRBJ1-2 and V is TRBV2; TRBD1 might be the D (5 bases). Germline V CDR1 and CDR2: SNHLY, FYNNEI. V shed 7 bases and J shed 4 bases, with 10 bases lying between them. The CDR3 length is 12 residues. CDR3: CASTGAGYGYTF. In DNA form, the CDR3 reads TGTGCCAGCACCGGGGCGGGCTATGGCTACACCTTC.

This sequence joins TRBV7-3 and TRBJ2-1; D perhaps matches TRBD1 (6 bases). V was trimmed by 3 bases and J by 0 bases, leaving 15 bases between them. There are 17 residues in the CDR3. Per germline, CDR1 SGHTA and CDR2 FQGTGA. CDR3 sequence: CASSLSSGGNSYNEQFF. As DNA, the CDR3 is TGTGCCAGCAGCTTGAGTAGTGGGGGCAACTCCTACAATGAGCAGTTCTTC. The full variable domain, in which reference TRBV7-3 and TRBJ2-1 provide the parts outside the CDR3, is GAGVSQTPSNKVTEKGKYVELRCDPISGHTALYWYRQSLGQGPEFLIYFQGTGAADDSGLPNDRFFAVRPEGSVSTLKIQRTERGDSAVYLCASSLSSGGNSYNEQFFGPGTRLTVL.

This chain joins TRBV7-2 and TRBJ1-2; 8 bases map to TRBD1. V shed 1 base, J shed 2 bases, and the junction held 0 bases outside the gene matches. The CDR3 totals 14 residues. Germline V gene lookup returns CDR1 SGHTA and CDR2 FQGNSA. CDR3 sequence: CASSLGTGNYGYTF. CDR3 DNA: TGTGCCAGCAGCTTAGGGACAGGGAACTATGGCTACACCTTC.

The chain employs TRBV5-1 and TRBJ2-5, with 9 bases fitting TRBD1. This CDR3 region has 15 residues. Trimming took 0 bases from V and 7 from J; bases not matched to a gene: 7. CDR1 and CDR2 (germline): SGHRS, YFSETQ. This chain's CDR3 is CASSLDGGTGSTQYF. CDR3 sequence (DNA): TGCGCCAGCAGCTTGGATGGTGGGACAGGGTCGACCCAGTACTTC.